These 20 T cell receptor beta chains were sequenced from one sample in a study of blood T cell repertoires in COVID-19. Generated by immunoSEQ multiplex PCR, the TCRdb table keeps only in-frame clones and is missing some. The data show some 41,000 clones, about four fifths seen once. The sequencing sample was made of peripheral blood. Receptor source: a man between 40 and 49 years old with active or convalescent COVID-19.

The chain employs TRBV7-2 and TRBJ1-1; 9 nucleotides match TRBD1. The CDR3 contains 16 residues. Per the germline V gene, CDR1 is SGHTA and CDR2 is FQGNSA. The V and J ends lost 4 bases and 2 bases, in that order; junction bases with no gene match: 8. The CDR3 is CASSSGDRVGNTEAFF. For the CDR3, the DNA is TGTGCCAGCAGCTCCGGGGACAGGGTGGGAAACACTGAAGCTTTCTTT.

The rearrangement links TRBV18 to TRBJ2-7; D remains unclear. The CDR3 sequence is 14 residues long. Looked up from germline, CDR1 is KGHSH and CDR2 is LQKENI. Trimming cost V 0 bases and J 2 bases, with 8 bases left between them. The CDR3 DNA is TGTGCCAGCTCACCACCCTACAGTACCTACGAGCAGTACTTC. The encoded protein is CASSPPYSTYEQYF. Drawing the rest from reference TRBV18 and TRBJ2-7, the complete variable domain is NAGVMQNPRHLVRRRGQEARLRCSPMKGHSHVYWYRQLPEEGLKFMVYLQKENIIDESGMPKERFSAEFPKEGPSILRIQQVVRGDSAAYFCASSPPYSTYEQYFGPGTRLTVT.

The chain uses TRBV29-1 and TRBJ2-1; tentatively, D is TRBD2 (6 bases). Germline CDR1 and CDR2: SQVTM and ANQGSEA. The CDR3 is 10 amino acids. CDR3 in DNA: TGCAGTAGCGGAGACAATGAGCAGTTCTTC. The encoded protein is CSSGDNEQFF.

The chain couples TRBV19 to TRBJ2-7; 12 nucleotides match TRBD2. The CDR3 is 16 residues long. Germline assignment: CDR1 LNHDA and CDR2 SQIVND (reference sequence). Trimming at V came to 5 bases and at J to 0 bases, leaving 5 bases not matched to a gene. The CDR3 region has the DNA TGTGCCAGTAGTCCCAGACTAGCGGGGGCCTCCTACGAGCAGTACTTC. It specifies CASSPRLAGASYEQYF.

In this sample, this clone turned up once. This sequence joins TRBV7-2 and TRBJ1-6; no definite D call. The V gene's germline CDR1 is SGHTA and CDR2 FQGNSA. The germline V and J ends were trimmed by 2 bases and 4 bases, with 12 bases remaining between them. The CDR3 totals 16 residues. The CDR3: CASSLSERSYNSPLHF. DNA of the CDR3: TGTGCCAGCAGCTTATCCGAGAGATCATATAATTCACCCCTCCACTTT.

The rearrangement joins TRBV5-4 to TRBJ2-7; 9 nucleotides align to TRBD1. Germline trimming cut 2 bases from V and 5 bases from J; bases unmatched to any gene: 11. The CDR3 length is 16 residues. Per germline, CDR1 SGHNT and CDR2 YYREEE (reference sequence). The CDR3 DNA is TGTGCCAGCAGCTTTCAAAGGGGACAGGGATTCCACGAGCAGTACTTC. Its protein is CASSFQRGQGFHEQYF.

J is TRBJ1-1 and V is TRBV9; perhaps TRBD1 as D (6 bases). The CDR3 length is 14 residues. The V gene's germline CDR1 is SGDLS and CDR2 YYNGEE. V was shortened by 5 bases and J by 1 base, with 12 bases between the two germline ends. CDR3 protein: CASSRQVGNTEAFF. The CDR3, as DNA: TGTGCCAGCAGTAGACAGGTGGGGAACACTGAAGCTTTCTTT.

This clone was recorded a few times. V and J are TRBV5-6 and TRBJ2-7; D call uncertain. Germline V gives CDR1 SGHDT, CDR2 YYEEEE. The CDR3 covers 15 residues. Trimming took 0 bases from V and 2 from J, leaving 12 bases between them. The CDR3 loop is CASSLALQVTYEQYF. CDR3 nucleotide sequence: TGTGCCAGCAGCTTGGCCCTGCAGGTCACCTACGAGCAGTACTTC.

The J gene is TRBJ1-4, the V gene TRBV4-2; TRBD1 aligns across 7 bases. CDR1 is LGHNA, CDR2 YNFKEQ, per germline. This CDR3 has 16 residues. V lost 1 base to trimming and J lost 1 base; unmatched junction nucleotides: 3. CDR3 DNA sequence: TGTGCCAGCAGCCAAGGAAGGGGGCAAACTAATGAAAAACTGTTTTTT. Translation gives CASSQGRGQTNEKLFF.

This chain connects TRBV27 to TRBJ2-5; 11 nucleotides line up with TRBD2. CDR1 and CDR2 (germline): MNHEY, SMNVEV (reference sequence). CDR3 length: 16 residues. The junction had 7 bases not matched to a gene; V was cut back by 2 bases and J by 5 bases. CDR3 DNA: TGTGCCAGCAGTTTAAGGGCTAGCGGGAGGCTGGAGACCCAGTACTTC. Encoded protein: CASSLRASGRLETQYF.

The CDR3 reads CASSMWRAAGELFF. CDR3 coding DNA: TGTGCCAGTAGTATGTGGAGGGCGGCCGGGGAGCTGTTTTTT. J is TRBJ2-2 and V is TRBV19; maybe TRBD2 (6 bases). Germline V lookup: CDR1 LNHDA, CDR2 SQIVND (reference sequence). CDR3 length: 14 amino acids. V lost 3 bases and J 6 bases, leaving 11 bases between the germline ends.

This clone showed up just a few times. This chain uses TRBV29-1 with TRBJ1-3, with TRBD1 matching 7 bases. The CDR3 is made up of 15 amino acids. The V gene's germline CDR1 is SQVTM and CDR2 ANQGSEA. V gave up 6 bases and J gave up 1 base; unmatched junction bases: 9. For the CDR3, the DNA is TGCAGCGTATCGACAGGGTTTGGGTCTGGAAACACCATATATTTT. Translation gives CSVSTGFGSGNTIYF.

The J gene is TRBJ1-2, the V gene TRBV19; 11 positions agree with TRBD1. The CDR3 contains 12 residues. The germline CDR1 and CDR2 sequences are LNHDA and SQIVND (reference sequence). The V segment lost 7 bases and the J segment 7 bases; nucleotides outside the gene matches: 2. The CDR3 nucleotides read TGTGCCAGTATGGGGACAGGGGGTGGCTACACCTTC. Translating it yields CASMGTGGGYTF.

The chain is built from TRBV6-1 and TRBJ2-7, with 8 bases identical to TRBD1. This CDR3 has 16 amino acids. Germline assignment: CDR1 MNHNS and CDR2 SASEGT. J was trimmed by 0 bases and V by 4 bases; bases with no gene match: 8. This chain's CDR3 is CASSGLRQGLSYEQYF. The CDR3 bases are TGTGCCAGCAGTGGCCTTCGACAGGGGCTCTCCTACGAGCAGTACTTC.

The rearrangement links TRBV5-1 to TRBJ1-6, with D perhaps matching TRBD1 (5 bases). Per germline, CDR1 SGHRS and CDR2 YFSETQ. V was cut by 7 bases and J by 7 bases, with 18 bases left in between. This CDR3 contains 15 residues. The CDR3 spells CASRPTQKGNSPLHF. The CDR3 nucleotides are TGCGCCAGCCGACCCACTCAAAAGGGGAATTCACCCCTCCACTTT.

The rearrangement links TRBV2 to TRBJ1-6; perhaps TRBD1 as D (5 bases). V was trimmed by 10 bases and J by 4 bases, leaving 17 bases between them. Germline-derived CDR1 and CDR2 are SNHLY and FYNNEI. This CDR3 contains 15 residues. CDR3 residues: CATTTGVDYNSPLHF. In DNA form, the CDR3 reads TGTGCCACCACGACGGGGGTTGATTATAATTCACCCCTCCACTTT.

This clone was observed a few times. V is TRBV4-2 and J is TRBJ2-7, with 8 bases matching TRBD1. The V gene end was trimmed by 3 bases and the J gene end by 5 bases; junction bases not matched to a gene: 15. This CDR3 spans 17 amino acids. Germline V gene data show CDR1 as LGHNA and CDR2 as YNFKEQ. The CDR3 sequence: CASSHLPKTGEVHEQYF. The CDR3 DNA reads TGTGCCAGCAGCCACCTCCCAAAGACAGGGGAGGTCCACGAGCAGTACTTC.

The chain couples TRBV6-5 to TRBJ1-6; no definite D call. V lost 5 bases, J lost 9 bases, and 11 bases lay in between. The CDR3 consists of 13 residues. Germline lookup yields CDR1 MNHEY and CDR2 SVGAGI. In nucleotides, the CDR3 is TGTGCCAGCAGTCCTACTCAGCGTTCACCCCTCCACTTT. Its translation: CASSPTQRSPLHF.

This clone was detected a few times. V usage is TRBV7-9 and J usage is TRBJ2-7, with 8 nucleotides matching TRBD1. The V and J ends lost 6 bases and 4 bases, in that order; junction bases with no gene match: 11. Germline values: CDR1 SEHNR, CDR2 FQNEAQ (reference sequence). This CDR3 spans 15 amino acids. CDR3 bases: TGTGCCAGCAGTGTATTTGGGACAGGAGGGTACGAGCAGTACTTC. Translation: CASSVFGTGGYEQYF.

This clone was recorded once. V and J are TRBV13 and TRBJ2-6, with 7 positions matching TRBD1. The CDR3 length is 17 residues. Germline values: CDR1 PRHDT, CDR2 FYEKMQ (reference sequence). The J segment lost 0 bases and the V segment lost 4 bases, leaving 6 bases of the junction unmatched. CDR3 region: CASSYEAGGSGANVLTF. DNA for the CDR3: TGTGCCAGCAGCTATGAGGCAGGGGGCTCTGGGGCCAACGTCCTGACTTTC.